This TCR beta chain was sequenced during a study of blood T cell repertoires in COVID-19. The ends were cut back, 0 bases at V and 4 bases at J, with 12 bases in the middle. CDR1 is SGDLS and CDR2 is YYNGEE in the germline V gene. CDR3 size: 15 residues. Method: immunoSEQ multiplex PCR; TCRdb's copy keeps in-frame clones and lacks some. In the table there are tens of thousands of clones, about 76% of which are singletons. This clonotype was sampled from a woman older than 75 with COVID-19, enrolled during active disease. Specimen: peripheral blood. This chain joins TRBV9 and TRBJ2-3, with D tentatively TRBD1 (5 bases). Written as DNA, the CDR3 is TGTGCCAGCAGCGTAGCCAAAGGGGTGGCAGATACGCAGTATTTT. It is translated as CASSVAKGVADTQYF.